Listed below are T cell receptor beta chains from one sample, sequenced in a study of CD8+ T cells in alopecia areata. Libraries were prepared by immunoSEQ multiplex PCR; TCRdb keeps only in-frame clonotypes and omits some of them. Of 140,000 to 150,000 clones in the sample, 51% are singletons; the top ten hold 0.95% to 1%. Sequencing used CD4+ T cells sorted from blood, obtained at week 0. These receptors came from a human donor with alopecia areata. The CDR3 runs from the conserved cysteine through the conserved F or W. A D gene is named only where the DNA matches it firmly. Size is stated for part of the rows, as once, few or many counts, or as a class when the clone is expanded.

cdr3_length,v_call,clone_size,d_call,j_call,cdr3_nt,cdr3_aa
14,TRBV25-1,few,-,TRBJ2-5,TGTGCCAGCAGTGCCCCCAGAATACAAGAGACCCAGTACTTC,CASSAPRIQETQYF
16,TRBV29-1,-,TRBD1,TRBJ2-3,TGCAGCCCCGGGGTGTCGGGACAGGGCTTGCCAGATACGCAGTATTTT,CSPGVSGQGLPDTQYF
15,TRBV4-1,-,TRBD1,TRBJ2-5,TGCGCCAGCAGCCAAGGAAACAGGGGGAAAGAGACCCAGTACTTC,CASSQGNRGKETQYF
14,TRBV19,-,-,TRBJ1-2,TGTGCCAGTACCCCGACAGCTTATAACTATGGCTACACCTTC,CASTPTAYNYGYTF
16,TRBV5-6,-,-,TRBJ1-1,TGTGCCAGCAGCTTGTTTTCGGTATCGGGGAACACTGAAGCTTTCTTT,CASSLFSVSGNTEAFF
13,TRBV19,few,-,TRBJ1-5,TGTGCCAGTAGTTTGGGTAGCAATCAGCCCCAGCATTTT,CASSLGSNQPQHF
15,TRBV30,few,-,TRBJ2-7,TGTGCCTGGAGTGGGGGGGCAGGGCATTCCTACGAGCAGTACTTC,CAWSGGAGHSYEQYF
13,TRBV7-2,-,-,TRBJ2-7,TGTGCCAGCAGCTCGACCCCCTCCTACGAGCAGTACTTC,CASSSTPSYEQYF
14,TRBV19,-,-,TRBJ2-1,TGTGCCAGTAGTATTCAGGGTTCCTACAATGAGCAGTTCTTC,CASSIQGSYNEQFF
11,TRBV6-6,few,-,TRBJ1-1,TGTGCCAGCAGTTACAATTCCGAAGCTTTCTTT,CASSYNSEAFF
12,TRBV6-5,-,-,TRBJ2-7,TGTGCCAGCAGCAGGGACCTCTACGAGCAGTACTTC,CASSRDLYEQYF
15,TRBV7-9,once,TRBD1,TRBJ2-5,TGTGCCAGCATCTCTGACAGGGTCTTTCCGTTCACCCAGTACTTC,CASISDRVFPFTQYF
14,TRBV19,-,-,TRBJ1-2,TGTGCCAGTAGTTTAAGGGAGACGAGCTATGGCTACACCTTC,CASSLRETSYGYTF
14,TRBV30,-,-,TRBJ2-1,TGTGCCTGGAGTGTCAGGGTCTCCTACAATGAGCAGTTCTTC,CAWSVRVSYNEQFF
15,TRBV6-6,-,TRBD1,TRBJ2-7,TGTGCCAGCAGACCCATCCAGGGGGTAAACTACGAGCAGTACTTC,CASRPIQGVNYEQYF
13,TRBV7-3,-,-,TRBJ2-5,TGTGCCAGCAGCCTCGACAGTGTTCAGACCCAGTACTTC,CASSLDSVQTQYF
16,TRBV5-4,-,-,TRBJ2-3,TGTGCCAGCACCAAATACAGGGCCTCTAGCACAGATACGCAGTATTTT,CASTKYRASSTDTQYF
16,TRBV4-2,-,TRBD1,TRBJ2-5,TGTGCCAGCAGCCAGGCGGGACAGGGGGCGCGAGAGACCCAGTACTTC,CASSQAGQGARETQYF
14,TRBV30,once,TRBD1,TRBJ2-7,TGTGCCTGGAGTGTGGACAGGGTCTCCTACGAGCAGTACTTC,CAWSVDRVSYEQYF
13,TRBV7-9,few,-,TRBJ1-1,TGTGCCAGCAGCATCAGGGGGAACACTGAAGCTTTCTTT,CASSIRGNTEAFF
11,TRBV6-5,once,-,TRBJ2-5,TGTGCCAGCCAGACTGGAACGTCCCAGTACTTC,CASQTGTSQYF
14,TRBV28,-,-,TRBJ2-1,TGTGCCAGCAGTTCCCCTCCCACCCCCAATGAGCAGTTCTTC,CASSSPPTPNEQFF
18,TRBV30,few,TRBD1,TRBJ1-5,TGTGCCTGGAGTCAGAGGACATGGGACAGCCGTTACAATCAGCCCCAGCATTTT,CAWSQRTWDSRYNQPQHF
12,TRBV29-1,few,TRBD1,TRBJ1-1,TGCAGCGTGGGGGGTGGGACAGATGAAGCTTTCTTT,CSVGGGTDEAFF
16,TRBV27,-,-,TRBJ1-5,TGTGCCAGCAGTCTCAGGAAAGGTGGTGGCAATCAGCCCCAGCATTTT,CASSLRKGGGNQPQHF
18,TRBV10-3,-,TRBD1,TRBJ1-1,TGTGCCATCAGTGAGTCGGGGACAGGGCCCGGAGGAAATAGTGAAGCTTTCTTT,CAISESGTGPGGNSEAFF
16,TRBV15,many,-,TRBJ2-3,TGTGCCACCAGCAGCCTAACCGCTAGCTCCGCAGATACGCAGTATTTT,CATSSLTASSADTQYF
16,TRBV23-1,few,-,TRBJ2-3,TGCGCCAGCAGTCGCCCAGGACTCCCGATCACAGATACGCAGTATTTT,CASSRPGLPITDTQYF
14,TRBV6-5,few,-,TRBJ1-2,TGTGCCAGCAATAGGGACAAATCTAACTATGGCTACACCTTC,CASNRDKSNYGYTF
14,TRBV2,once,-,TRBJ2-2,TGTGCCAGCAATCTAGTAGACTATACCGGGGAGCTGTTTTTT,CASNLVDYTGELFF
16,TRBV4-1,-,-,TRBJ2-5,TGCGCCAGCAGCCAATTGAGTCCCGGGGGCATAGAGACCCAGTACTTC,CASSQLSPGGIETQYF
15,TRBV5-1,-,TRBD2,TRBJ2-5,TGCGCCAGCAGCTTGCCTAGCGGCCAGCAAGAGACCCAGTACTTC,CASSLPSGQQETQYF
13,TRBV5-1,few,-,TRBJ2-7,TGCGCCAGCAGCTGGGGGGACAGCTACGAGCAGTACTTC,CASSWGDSYEQYF
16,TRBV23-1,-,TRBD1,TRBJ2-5,TGCGCCAGTCACCAACTAGGGGACAGGAACCAAGAGACCCAGTACTTC,CASHQLGDRNQETQYF
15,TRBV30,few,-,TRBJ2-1,TGTGCCTGGACCGCACCGAGGAAGGTTACCAGTGAGCAGTTCTTC,CAWTAPRKVTSEQFF
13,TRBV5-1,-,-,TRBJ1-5,TGCGCCAGCAGCACCGACAGCAATCAGCCCCAGCATTTT,CASSTDSNQPQHF
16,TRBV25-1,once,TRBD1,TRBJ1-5,TGTGCCAGCATCGACAGGGGGCTAGATAGCAATCAGCCCCAGCATTTT,CASIDRGLDSNQPQHF
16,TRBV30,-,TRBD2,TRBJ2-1,TGTGCCTGGAGTACCGGGACTAGCGGCTCCTACAATGAGCAGTTCTTC,CAWSTGTSGSYNEQFF
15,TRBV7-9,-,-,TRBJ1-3,TGTGCCAGCAGCTTATTGGTTAGCTCTGGAAACACCATATATTTT,CASSLLVSSGNTIYF